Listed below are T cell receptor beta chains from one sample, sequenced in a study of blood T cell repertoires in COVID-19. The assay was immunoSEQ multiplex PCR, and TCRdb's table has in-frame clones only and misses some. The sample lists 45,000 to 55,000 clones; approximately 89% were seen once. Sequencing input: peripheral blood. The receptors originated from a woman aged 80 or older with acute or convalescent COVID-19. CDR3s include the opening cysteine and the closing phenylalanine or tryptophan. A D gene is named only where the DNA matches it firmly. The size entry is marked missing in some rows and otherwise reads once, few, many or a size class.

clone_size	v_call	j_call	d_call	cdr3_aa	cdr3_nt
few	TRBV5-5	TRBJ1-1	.	CASSLGPREGEAFF	TGTGCCAGCAGCTTGGGGCCCCGAGAGGGTGAAGCTTTCTTT
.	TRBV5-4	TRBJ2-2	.	CASSRNLVGGELFF	TGTGCCAGCAGCCGTAATCTAGTTGGGGGGGAGCTGTTTTTT
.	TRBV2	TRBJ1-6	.	CASTTAPNSPLHF	TGTGCCAGCACGACAGCTCCTAATTCACCCCTCCACTTT
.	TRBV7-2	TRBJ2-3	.	CASSLDIAVGTDTQYF	TGTGCCAGCAGCTTAGATATCGCGGTCGGCACAGATACGCAGTATTTT
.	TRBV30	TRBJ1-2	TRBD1	CAWSLGTGYYGYTF	TGTGCCTGGAGTCTTGGGACAGGCTACTATGGCTACACCTTC
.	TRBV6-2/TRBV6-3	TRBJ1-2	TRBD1	CASSPWGTGRNYGYTF	TGTGCCAGCAGCCCTTGGGGGACAGGGCGTAACTATGGCTACACCTTC
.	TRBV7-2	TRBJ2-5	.	CASSLRGAEETQYF	TGTGCCAGCAGCTTACGCGGGGCAGAAGAGACCCAGTACTTC
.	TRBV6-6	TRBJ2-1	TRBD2	CASSYFGLAINNEQFF	TGTGCCAGCAGTTACTTTGGACTAGCGATCAACAATGAGCAGTTCTTC
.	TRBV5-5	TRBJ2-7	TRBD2	CASSLTGGAAEQYF	TGTGCCAGCAGCTTAACCGGGGGGGCGGCCGAGCAGTACTTC
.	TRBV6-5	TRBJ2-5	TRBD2	CASRMTPSGVETQYF	TGTGCCAGCAGGATGACTCCTAGCGGGGTGGAGACCCAGTACTTC
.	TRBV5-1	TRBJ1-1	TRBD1	CASSFGTANTEAFF	TGCGCCAGCAGCTTTGGGACAGCGAACACTGAAGCTTTCTTT
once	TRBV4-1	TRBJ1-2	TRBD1	CASSPSGQGLGYTF	TGCGCCAGCAGCCCCTCCGGACAGGGTCTTGGCTACACCTTC
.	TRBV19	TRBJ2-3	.	CASREDRLDTQYF	TGTGCCAGTAGGGAGGACCGGTTGGATACGCAGTATTTT
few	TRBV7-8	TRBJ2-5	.	CASSPPRRVRGETQYF	TGTGCCAGCAGCCCTCCCCGGCGGGTGAGAGGGGAGACCCAGTACTTC
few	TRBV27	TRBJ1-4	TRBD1	CASTTGATNEKLFF	TGTGCCAGCACCACAGGGGCTACTAATGAAAAACTGTTTTTT
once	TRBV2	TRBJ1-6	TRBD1	CASDRVGNSPLHF	TGTGCCAGCGACAGGGTGGGTAATTCACCCCTCCACTTT
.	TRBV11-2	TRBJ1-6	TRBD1	CASSSPTGRGNSPLHF	TGTGCCAGCAGCTCGCCGACAGGGCGGGGTAATTCACCCCTCCACTTT
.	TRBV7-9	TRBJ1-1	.	CASSKPGNQEAFF	TGTGCCAGCAGCAAACCGGGAAATCAAGAAGCTTTCTTT
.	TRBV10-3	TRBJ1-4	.	CAISDRAIGEKLFF	TGTGCCATCAGTGACAGGGCGATCGGTGAAAAACTGTTTTTT
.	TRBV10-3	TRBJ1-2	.	CAISEARSRYTF	TGTGCCATCAGTGAGGCGAGGTCCCGCTACACCTTC
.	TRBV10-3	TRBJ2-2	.	CAISESSGAGMTGELFF	TGTGCCATCAGTGAGTCGAGTGGAGCAGGGATGACCGGGGAGCTGTTTTTT
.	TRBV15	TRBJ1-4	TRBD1	CATRGRDRGGEKLFF	TGTGCCACCAGGGGCCGGGACAGGGGAGGAGAAAAACTGTTTTTT
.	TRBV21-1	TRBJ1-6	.	CASSNRGDNSPLHF	TGTGCCAGCAGCAACCGGGGGGATAATTCACCCCTCCACTTT
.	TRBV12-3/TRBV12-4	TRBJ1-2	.	CASSLFAGEGYTF	TGTGCCAGCAGTTTGTTTGCAGGGGAGGGCTACACCTTC
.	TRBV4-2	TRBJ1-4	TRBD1	CASSRGTGALSTNEKLFF	TGTGCCAGCAGCCGGGGGACAGGGGCCCTCTCAACTAATGAAAAACTGTTTTTT
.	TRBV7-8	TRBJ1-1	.	CASSLRRLIDTEAFF	TGTGCCAGCAGCTTAAGGCGGTTGATAGACACTGAAGCTTTCTTT
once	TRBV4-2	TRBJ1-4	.	CASSQEGGSNEKLFF	TGTGCCAGCAGCCAAGAAGGGGGATCTAATGAAAAACTGTTTTTT
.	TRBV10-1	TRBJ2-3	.	CASSERGLAGDTQYF	TGCGCCAGCAGTGAGCGTGGGCTCGCCGGTGATACGCAGTATTTT
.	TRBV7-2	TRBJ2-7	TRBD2	CASSLAGPGGPSYEQYF	TGTGCCAGCAGCTTAGCGGGTCCGGGGGGACCCTCGTACGAGCAGTACTTC
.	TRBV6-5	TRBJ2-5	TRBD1	CATLERGGQETQYF	TGTGCCACCCTCGAGAGAGGGGGCCAGGAGACCCAGTACTTC
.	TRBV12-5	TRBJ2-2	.	CASGEGGALTGELFF	TGTGCTAGTGGTGAGGGTGGTGCTCTCACCGGGGAGCTGTTTTTT
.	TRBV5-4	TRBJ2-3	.	CASSLRGSTDTQYF	TGTGCCAGCAGCTTGCGGGGGAGCACAGATACGCAGTATTTT
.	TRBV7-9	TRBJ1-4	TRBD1	CASRQGINEKLFF	TGTGCCAGCAGACAGGGGATTAATGAAAAACTGTTTTTT
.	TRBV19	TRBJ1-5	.	CAGGWNQPQHF	TGTGCCGGCGGGTGGAATCAGCCCCAGCATTTT
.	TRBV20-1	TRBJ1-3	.	CSARSGNTIYF	TGCAGTGCTAGATCAGGAAACACCATATATTTT
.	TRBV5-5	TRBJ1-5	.	CASSLGTSNQPQHF	TGTGCCAGCAGCTTGGGGACATCTAATCAGCCCCAGCATTTT
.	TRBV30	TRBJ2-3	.	CAWSVRGGTDTQYF	TGTGCCTGGAGTGTTAGGGGGGGGACAGATACGCAGTATTTT
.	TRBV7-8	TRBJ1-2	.	CASSLSTILNYGYTF	TGTGCCAGCAGCTTATCTACTATCCTAAACTATGGCTACACCTTC
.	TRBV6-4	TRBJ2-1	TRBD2	CASSDRAAGGKKLHNNEQFF	TGTGCCAGCAGTGACAGGGCAGCGGGGGGCAAAAAACTCCATAACAATGAGCAGTTCTTC
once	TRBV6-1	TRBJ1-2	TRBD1	CASSDHGQGRFRGGTF	TGTGCCAGCAGTGACCACGGACAGGGTCGTTTTCGAGGTGGCACCTTC
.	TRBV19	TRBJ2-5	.	CASSIGRQETQYF	TGTGCCAGTAGTATTGGGCGACAAGAGACCCAGTACTTC